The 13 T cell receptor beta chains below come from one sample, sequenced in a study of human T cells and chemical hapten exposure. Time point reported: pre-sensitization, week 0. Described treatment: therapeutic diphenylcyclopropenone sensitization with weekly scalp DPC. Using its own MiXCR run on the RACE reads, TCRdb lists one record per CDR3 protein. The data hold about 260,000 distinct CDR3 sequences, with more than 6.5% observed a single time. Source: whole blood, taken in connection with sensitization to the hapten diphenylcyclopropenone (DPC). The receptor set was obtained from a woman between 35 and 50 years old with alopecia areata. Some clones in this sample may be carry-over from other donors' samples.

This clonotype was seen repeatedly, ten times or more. The CDR3 sequence: CASSFQQGSGQPQHF. In nucleotides, the CDR3 is TGCGCCAGCAGCTTTCAACAGGGAAGTGGGCAGCCCCAGCATTTT. The rearrangement uses TRBV4-1 and TRBJ1-5; D perhaps matches TRBD1 (6 bases). Trimming took off 5 bases at V and 7 bases at J, with 18 bases between the two ends. The length of the CDR3 is 15 residues. CDR1 is MGHRA, CDR2 YSYEKL, per germline.

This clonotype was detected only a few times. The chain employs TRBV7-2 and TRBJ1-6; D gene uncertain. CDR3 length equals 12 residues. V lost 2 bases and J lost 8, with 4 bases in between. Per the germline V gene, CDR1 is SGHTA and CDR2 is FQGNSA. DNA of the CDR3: TGTGCCAGCAGCTTACAGGATTCACCCCTCCACTTT. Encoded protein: CASSLQDSPLHF.

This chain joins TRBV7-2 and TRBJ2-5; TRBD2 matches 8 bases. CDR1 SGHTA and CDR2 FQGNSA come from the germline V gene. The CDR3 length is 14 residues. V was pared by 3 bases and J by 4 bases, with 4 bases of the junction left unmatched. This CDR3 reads CASSFGAGGETQYF. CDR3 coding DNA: TGTGCCAGCAGCTTCGGGGCGGGAGGAGAGACCCAGTACTTC.

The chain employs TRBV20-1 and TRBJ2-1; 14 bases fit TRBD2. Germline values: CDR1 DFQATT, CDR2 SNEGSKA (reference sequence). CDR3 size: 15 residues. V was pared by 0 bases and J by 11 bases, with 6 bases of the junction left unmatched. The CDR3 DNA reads TGCAGTGCTAGAGACTCGGGACTAGCGGGAGTAAAGCAGTTCTTC. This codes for CSARDSGLAGVKQFF.

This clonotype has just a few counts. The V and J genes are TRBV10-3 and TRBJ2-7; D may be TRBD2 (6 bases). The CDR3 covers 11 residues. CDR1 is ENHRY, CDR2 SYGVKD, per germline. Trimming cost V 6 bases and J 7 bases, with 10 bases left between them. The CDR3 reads CAIRREVEQYF. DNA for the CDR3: TGTGCCATCAGAAGGGAGGTAGAGCAGTACTTC.

This chain's CDR3 is CASSLKPDAGNTIYF. The CDR3 DNA sequence: TGTGCCAGCAGTTTAAAGCCAGATGCTGGAAACACCATATATTTT. The gene calls are TRBV27 and TRBJ1-3; D uncertain. The CDR3 contains 15 residues. Germline-derived CDR1 and CDR2 are MNHEY and SMNVEV (reference sequence). V lost 2 bases and J lost 2, with 10 bases in between.

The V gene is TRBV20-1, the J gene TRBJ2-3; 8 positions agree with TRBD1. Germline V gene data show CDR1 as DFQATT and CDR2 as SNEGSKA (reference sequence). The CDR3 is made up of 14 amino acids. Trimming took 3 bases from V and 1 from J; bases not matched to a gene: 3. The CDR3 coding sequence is TGCAGTGCTAGGGACAGGGTTGGCACAGATACGCAGTATTTT. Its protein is CSARDRVGTDTQYF.

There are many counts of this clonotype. As DNA, the CDR3 is TGTGCCAGCAGCTTAGGAACAGGGTACACTGAAGCTTTCTTT. It specifies CASSLGTGYTEAFF. The chain employs TRBV7-2 and TRBJ1-1; perhaps TRBD1 as D (6 bases). CDR1 and CDR2 from the germline V gene are SGHTA and FQGNSA. The ends were cut back, 1 base at V and 3 bases at J, with 9 bases in the middle. The CDR3 length is 14 residues.

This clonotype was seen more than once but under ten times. DNA for the CDR3: TGCGCCAGCAGCCCTGGACAGGGGGCGAACAATCAGCCCCAGCATTTT. Protein: CASSPGQGANNQPQHF. The chain links TRBV4-1 to TRBJ1-5; 11 nucleotides match TRBD1. Losses at the gene ends were 4 bases for V and 3 bases for J; bases not matched to a gene: 5. The CDR3 is made up of 16 amino acids. From germline, CDR1 is MGHRA and CDR2 YSYEKL.

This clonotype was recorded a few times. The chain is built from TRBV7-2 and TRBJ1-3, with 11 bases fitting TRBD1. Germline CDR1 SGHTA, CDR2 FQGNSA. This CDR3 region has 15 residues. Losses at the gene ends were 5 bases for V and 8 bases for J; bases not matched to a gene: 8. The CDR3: CASSPRTGGTDTIYF. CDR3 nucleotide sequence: TGTGCCAGCAGCCCTAGGACAGGGGGCACAGACACCATATATTTT.

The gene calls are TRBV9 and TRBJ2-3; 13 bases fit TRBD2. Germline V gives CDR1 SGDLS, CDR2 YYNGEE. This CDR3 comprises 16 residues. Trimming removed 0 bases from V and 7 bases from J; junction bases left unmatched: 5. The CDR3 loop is CASSVGGTSGTNTQYF. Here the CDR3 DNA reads TGTGCCAGCAGCGTAGGAGGGACTAGCGGGACAAATACGCAGTATTTT.

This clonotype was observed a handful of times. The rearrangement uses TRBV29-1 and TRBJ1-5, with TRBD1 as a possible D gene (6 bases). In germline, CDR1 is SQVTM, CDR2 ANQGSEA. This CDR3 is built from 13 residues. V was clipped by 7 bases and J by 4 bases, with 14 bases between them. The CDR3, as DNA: TGCAGCGCCTCAGGGGATGGTAATCAGCCCCAGCATTTT. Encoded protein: CSASGDGNQPQHF.

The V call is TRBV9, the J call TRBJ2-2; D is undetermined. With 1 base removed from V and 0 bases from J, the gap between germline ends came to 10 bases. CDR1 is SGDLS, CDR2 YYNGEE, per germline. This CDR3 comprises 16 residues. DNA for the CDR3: TGTGCCAGCAGCGTAAACGGCGGCGCGAACACCGGGGAGCTGTTTTTT. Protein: CASSVNGGANTGELFF.